This T cell receptor (beta chain) originates from a study of blood T cell repertoires in COVID-19. Across the whole study: T cells, B-cell-depleted T cells, or PBMCs supplied cDNA or gDNA.

Authors' analysis steps: Reference gene primers were amplified, and this amplification served to estimate nucleated cell counts. The assay was immunoSEQ multiplex PCR, and TCRdb's table has in-frame clones only and misses some. V and J calls and clone size are those listed in that table; D and trimming were worked out from the DNA. Of nearly 110,000 clones listed, approximately 90% are singletons. V shed 6 bases and J 8 bases; nucleotides not matched to a gene: 8. The CDR3 is 14 residues long. Germline loops: CDR1 MDHEN, CDR2 SYDVKM. This sequence originates from a middle-aged man with active or convalescent COVID-19. This sequence joins TRBV28 and TRBJ1-4; 8 bases line up with TRBD1. Sequenced input: peripheral blood. CDR3 nucleotide sequence: TGTGCCAGCAGCCAGACAGGGGTAAAGGAAAAACTGTTTTTT. This codes for CASSQTGVKEKLFF. Together with reference TRBV28 and TRBJ1-4, the CDR3 gives the full variable domain: DVKVTQSSRYLVKRTGEKVFLECVQDMDHENMFWYRQDPGLGLRLIYFSYDVKMKEKGDIPEGYSVSREKKERFSLILESASTNQTSMYLCASSQTGVKEKLFFGSGTQLSVL.